The 27 T cell receptor beta chains in this list originate from one sample, sequenced in a study of T cell changes during pregnancy in multiple sclerosis. TCRdb's copy holds only in-frame clones and misses some; the assay was immunoSEQ multiplex PCR. Of tens of thousands of clones listed, approximately 94% are singletons. This specimen was CD4+ T cells from peripheral blood mononuclear cells, taken after pregnancy. Receptors were obtained from a female donor with multiple sclerosis, enrolled in a pregnancy study.

CDR3 amino acids: CAIIKGQAPYSNQPQHF. The CDR3 DNA follows: TGTGCCATCATTAAGGGACAGGCACCTTATAGCAATCAGCCCCAGCATTTT. The chain uses TRBV10-3 and TRBJ1-5; 8 positions agree with TRBD1. Germline V gene lookup returns CDR1 ENHRY and CDR2 SYGVKD. The V gene end was trimmed by 7 bases and the J gene end by 0 bases; junction bases not matched to a gene: 11. The CDR3 runs 17 residues.

V is TRBV7-8 and J is TRBJ2-4; 16 positions agree with TRBD2. After removal of 5 bases from V and 0 bases from J, the junction contained 4 bases not matched to a gene. The CDR3 runs 18 residues. Germline values: CDR1 SGHVS, CDR2 FQNEAQ. This CDR3 is CASSRGTSGGVAKNIQYF. The CDR3 DNA is TGTGCCAGCAGCCGCGGGACTAGCGGGGGGGTAGCCAAAAACATTCAGTACTTC.

The chain employs TRBV7-9 and TRBJ1-4; 7 nucleotides align to TRBD1. J lost 10 bases, V lost 4 bases, and 6 bases had no gene match. The CDR3 has 13 residues. Germline CDR1 and CDR2: SEHNR and FQNEAQ (reference sequence). CDR3 in amino acids: CASSSRTGPKLFF. The CDR3 nucleotides read TGTGCCAGCAGCTCCCGGACAGGACCAAAACTGTTTTTT.

The gene calls are TRBV11-2 and TRBJ2-7; D may be TRBD2 (6 bases). Looked up from germline, CDR1 is SGHAT and CDR2 is FQNNGV. The CDR3 is made up of 17 amino acids. Deletions cut 7 bases from V and 4 bases from J, with 26 bases between. The DNA of the CDR3 is TGTGCCAGCAACCCTATCCTGGGGGGTAGAGGTTCTTACGAGCAGTACTTC. Its protein is CASNPILGGRGSYEQYF.

The V gene is TRBV5-1, the J gene TRBJ1-2; TRBD1 matches 9 bases. With V trimmed by 0 bases and J by 5 bases, 2 bases remained unmatched. The CDR3 totals 14 residues. Per germline, CDR1 SGHRS and CDR2 YFSETQ. CDR3 sequence: CASSLDRGLYGYTF. CDR3 DNA: TGCGCCAGCAGCTTGGACAGGGGGCTATATGGCTACACCTTC.

The rearrangement links TRBV7-2 to TRBJ2-3, with a possible D match to TRBD1 (5 bases). V shed 1 base and J shed 8 bases, with 13 bases lying between them. The CDR3 runs 14 residues. Germline loops: CDR1 SGHTA, CDR2 FQGNSA. Here the CDR3 DNA reads TGTGCCAGCAGCTTAGAGTGGTCAGGGTTTACGCAGTATTTT. Amino acid sequence: CASSLEWSGFTQYF.

The V gene is TRBV2, the J gene TRBJ2-5; D perhaps matches TRBD2 (5 bases). Germline V CDR1 and CDR2: SNHLY, FYNNEI. Between the trimmed V and J ends, which lost 4 bases and 5 bases, there was a span of 14 bases. This CDR3 spans 14 amino acids. The CDR3 spells CASSGLARDETQYF. CDR3 nucleotides: TGTGCCAGCAGTGGGCTAGCTCGCGACGAGACCCAGTACTTC.

The chain combines TRBV7-3 with TRBJ2-1; 10 nucleotides align to TRBD2. CDR1 is SGHTA, CDR2 FQGTGA, per germline. This CDR3 spans 18 amino acids. The J segment lost 1 base and the V segment lost 4 bases, leaving 10 bases of the junction unmatched. The CDR3 nucleotides read TGTGCCAGCAGCTATTTAGCGGGGGGTCGACCTTCCTACAATGAGCAGTTCTTC. Protein sequence: CASSYLAGGRPSYNEQFF.

The chain recombines TRBV11-2 with TRBJ2-1, with TRBD1 identical over 9 bases. This CDR3 is built from 15 residues. Losses at the gene ends were 4 bases for V and 9 bases for J; bases not matched to a gene: 10. Germline loops: CDR1 SGHAT, CDR2 FQNNGV. CDR3 sequence: CASSSGTGPFSEQFF. In DNA form, the CDR3 reads TGTGCCAGCAGCTCGGGGACAGGGCCTTTTAGTGAGCAGTTCTTC.

The gene calls are TRBV6-5 and TRBJ2-7; 9 bases agree with TRBD1. This CDR3 has 15 residues. Germline lookup yields CDR1 MNHEY and CDR2 SVGAGI. With 6 bases clipped from V and 1 base from J, the junction kept 7 bases outside the gene matches. CDR3 sequence reads: CASRPGQGSSYEQYF. The CDR3 DNA is TGTGCCAGCAGACCTGGACAGGGGTCTTCCTACGAGCAGTACTTC.

The chain links TRBV9 to TRBJ1-1, with TRBD1 identical over 9 bases. The CDR3 has 18 amino acids. Germline CDR1 and CDR2: SGDLS and YYNGEE. The junction had 12 bases not matched to a gene; V was cut back by 3 bases and J by 0 bases. CDR3 DNA sequence: TGTGCCAGCAGCGCACCGGGACAGGGACTGGATCTGAACACTGAAGCTTTCTTT. It specifies CASSAPGQGLDLNTEAFF.

The rearrangement joins TRBV19 to TRBJ1-2; a weak D match, TRBD1 (5 bases). Trimming pared 8 bases from V and 2 bases from J, leaving 6 bases between. The germline CDR1 and CDR2 sequences are LNHDA and SQIVND (reference sequence). The CDR3 is 11 amino acids. CDR3 coding DNA: TGTGCCAGTGGGGGGAACTATGGCTACACCTTC. Translating it yields CASGGNYGYTF.

V is TRBV11-1 and J is TRBJ2-3; possible D gene TRBD2, 6 bases. V lost 5 bases and J 2 bases, leaving 11 bases between the germline ends. Germline lookup yields CDR1 SGHAT and CDR2 FQDESV (reference sequence). The CDR3 is 14 amino acids. This CDR3 is CASSRDSFTDTQYF. The CDR3 DNA reads as TGTGCCAGCAGCCGGGACTCGTTCACAGATACGCAGTATTTT.

This chain links TRBV11-2 with TRBJ2-2; D uncertain. V was trimmed by 2 bases and J by 4 bases, leaving 11 bases between them. This CDR3 is 15 amino acids long. Germline CDR1 SGHAT, CDR2 FQNNGV. CDR3 residues: CASSLIGGSTGELFF. In DNA form, the CDR3 reads TGTGCCAGCAGCTTAATCGGCGGATCCACCGGGGAGCTGTTTTTT.

The sample holds one count of this clone. The chain combines TRBV6-5 with TRBJ1-2, with D possibly matching TRBD1 (5 bases). V gave up 0 bases and J gave up 1 base, with 9 bases separating them. The germline V gene has CDR1 MNHEY and CDR2 SVGAGI. This CDR3 is 15 amino acids long. This CDR3 is CASSYSRGDNYGYTF. CDR3 DNA sequence: TGTGCCAGCAGTTACTCAAGGGGCGATAACTATGGCTACACCTTC.

This clone was observed once. V gene TRBV2 combines with J gene TRBJ2-5; 9 bases are a match to TRBD2. Germline loops: CDR1 SNHLY, CDR2 FYNNEI. The CDR3 consists of 14 residues. The V segment lost 5 bases and the J segment 5 bases; nucleotides outside the gene matches: 6. This CDR3 is CASSTSGPAETQYF. The CDR3 region has the DNA TGTGCCAGCAGTACTAGCGGGCCCGCGGAGACCCAGTACTTC.

The V gene is TRBV7-2, the J gene TRBJ1-2; a weak D match, TRBD1 (5 bases). CDR1 is SGHTA and CDR2 is FQGNSA in the germline V gene. The CDR3 loop spans 13 amino acids. The germline V and J ends were trimmed by 5 bases and 4 bases, with 11 bases remaining between them. The CDR3 is CASSPQQGYGYTF. CDR3 in DNA: TGTGCCAGCAGCCCCCAGCAGGGCTATGGCTACACCTTC.

This sequence joins TRBV5-4 and TRBJ2-1; D unresolved. Germline-derived CDR1 and CDR2 are SGHNT and YYREEE (reference sequence). Trimming stripped 1 base from V and 9 bases from J, with 8 bases between. The CDR3 runs to 12 residues. CDR3 DNA: TGTGCCAGCAGCTTGCTGAACGGTGAGCAGTTCTTC. It encodes CASSLLNGEQFF. The full variable domain, its missing parts supplied by reference TRBV5-4 and TRBJ2-1, is ETGVTQSPTHLIKTRGQQVTLRCSSQSGHNTVSWYQQALGQGPQFIFQYYREEENGRGNFPPRFSGLQFPNYSSELNVNALELDDSALYLCASSLLNGEQFFGPGTRLTVL.

The V and J genes are TRBV2 and TRBJ2-5, with TRBD1 matching 7 bases. The V and J ends lost 7 bases and 2 bases, in that order; junction bases with no gene match: 7. CDR1 SNHLY and CDR2 FYNNEI come from the germline V gene. This CDR3 has 14 amino acids. The CDR3 reads CASNPDRQQETQYF. The CDR3 nucleotides are TGTGCCAGCAATCCGGACAGGCAACAAGAGACCCAGTACTTC.

This clone occurred once. J is TRBJ2-2 and V is TRBV9; D remains unclear. V lost 2 bases to trimming and J lost 6 bases, with 5 bases between them. This CDR3 spans 12 amino acids. The germline gives CDR1 SGDLS, CDR2 YYNGEE. CDR3 sequence: CASSVPAGELFF. The CDR3 region has the DNA TGTGCCAGCAGCGTTCCTGCCGGGGAGCTGTTTTTT.

This clone was observed once. The genes are TRBV5-1 and TRBJ2-2, with 9 positions matching TRBD1. The CDR3 spans 16 residues. Germline CDR1 SGHRS, CDR2 YFSETQ. The junction had 9 bases not matched to a gene; V was cut back by 4 bases and J by 5 bases. The CDR3 nucleotides are TGCGCCAGCAGCCCCAACAGGGGGCGCAGAACCGGGGAGCTGTTTTTT. Translated: CASSPNRGRRTGELFF.

The V and J genes are TRBV9 and TRBJ1-5; D not certain. The V gene's germline CDR1 is SGDLS and CDR2 YYNGEE. Trimming took off 3 bases at V and 3 bases at J, with 10 bases between the two ends. The CDR3 is made up of 14 amino acids. CDR3 in DNA: TGTGCCAGCAGCGGGGCGGGGTTCAATCAGCCCCAGCATTTT. This codes for CASSGAGFNQPQHF.

The J gene is TRBJ2-3, the V gene TRBV7-8; TRBD2 might be the D (5 bases). Trimming removed 4 bases at V and 2 bases at J, with 16 bases between. The germline CDR1 and CDR2 sequences are SGHVS and FQNEAQ. This CDR3 is built from 16 residues. CDR3 DNA: TGTGCCAGCAGCTCAGGACTGCTGGGTTTCACAGATACGCAGTATTTT. Translating it yields CASSSGLLGFTDTQYF.

The gene calls are TRBV6-5 and TRBJ2-7; TRBD2 matches 7 bases. Germline lookup yields CDR1 MNHEY and CDR2 SVGAGI. The CDR3 runs to 15 residues. The V segment lost 5 bases and the J segment 2 bases; nucleotides outside the gene matches: 9. CDR3 bases: TGTGCCAGCAGTGGCCGGGCTAGCGGCACCTACGAGCAGTACTTC. Translated: CASSGRASGTYEQYF.

V is TRBV18 and J is TRBJ2-3; D gene uncertain. Trimming removed 3 bases from V and 2 bases from J, with 9 bases in between. CDR3 size: 14 residues. Germline values: CDR1 KGHSH, CDR2 LQKENI. CDR3 protein: CASSPTGYTDTQYF. CDR3 nucleotide sequence: TGTGCCAGCTCACCGACGGGTTACACAGATACGCAGTATTTT.

This clone was picked up a small number of times. V usage is TRBV6-5 and J usage is TRBJ1-4; 8 bases match TRBD1. Trimming cost V 6 bases and J 8 bases; bases outside gene matches: 8. The CDR3 has 14 residues. CDR1 and CDR2 from the germline V gene are MNHEY and SVGAGI. DNA for the CDR3: TGTGCCAGCAGGAAAACAGGGGGTGACGAAAAACTGTTTTTT. It yields the protein CASRKTGGDEKLFF.

This chain joins TRBV7-2 and TRBJ1-1, with D possibly matching TRBD1 (5 bases). Trimming left V 5 bases short and J 8 bases short, with 12 bases between. The CDR3 length is 12 residues. The germline V gene has CDR1 SGHTA and CDR2 FQGNSA. In DNA form, the CDR3 reads TGTGCCAGCAGCCGGGACTCACCAGAAGCTTTCTTT. This translates into CASSRDSPEAFF.